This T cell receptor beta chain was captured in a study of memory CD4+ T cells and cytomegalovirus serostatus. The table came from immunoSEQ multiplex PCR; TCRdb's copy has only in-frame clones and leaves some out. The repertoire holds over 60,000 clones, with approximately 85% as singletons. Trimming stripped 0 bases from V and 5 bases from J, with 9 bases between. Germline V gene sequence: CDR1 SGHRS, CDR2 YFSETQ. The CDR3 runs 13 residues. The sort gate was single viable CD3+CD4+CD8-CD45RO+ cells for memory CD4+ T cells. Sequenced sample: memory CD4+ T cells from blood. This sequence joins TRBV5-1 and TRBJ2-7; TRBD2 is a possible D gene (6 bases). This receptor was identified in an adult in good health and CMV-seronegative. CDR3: CASSLAGSHEQYF. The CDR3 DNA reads TGCGCCAGCAGCTTGGCCGGGAGCCACGAGCAGTACTTC.